Reported below is one T cell receptor (beta chain). Its antigen is currently unknown. The data derive from a study of cytomegalovirus exposure and HLA in healthy donors. The PCR ran on 60 Vbeta and 13 Jbeta primers. TCRdb's table, derived via immunoSEQ multiplex PCR, lists solely in-frame clones and lacks some. The listing records more than 35,000 clones. The study's findings and limits: The study flagged some 180 TCR beta chains as cytomegalovirus-associated. Follow-up analysis later connected one missense variant in DCLRE1C with trimming of TCR beta V- and J-genes.

V lost 3 bases, J lost 4 bases, and 12 bases stayed unmatched. This CDR3 has 17 residues. The germline V gene encodes CDR1 LGHNA and CDR2 YNFKEQ. All the people who gave samples were healthy bone marrow donors. The sample taken for sequencing was PBMCs. This chain connects TRBV4-2 to TRBJ2-1; TRBD2 matches at 7 bases. This TCR came from a man younger than 45 in good health and CMV-seronegative. The CDR3 here is CASSQGTFSGLYNEQFF. CDR3 DNA sequence: TGTGCCAGCAGCCAGGGGACCTTTAGCGGGCTATACAATGAGCAGTTCTTC.